This paragraph reports one TCR beta chain. Its antigen is unknown. Base qualities are not recorded, but no much larger clone differs from it by a single base. The data are from a study of blood T cell repertoires in COVID-19 (TCRdb year 2020). Describing the broader study: Samples from collaborators originated in the United States, Italy and Spain and spanned both the acute and convalescent phases of COVID-19. The samples were drawn from the first 160 participants of the ongoing ImmuneRACE study and from 1,254 subjects provided by 6 global collaborators. The dataset comprised deeply sampled blood TCRbeta repertoires from subjects exposed to, actively infected with, or recovered from COVID-19. The prospective study material was composed of cDNA or gDNA derived from T cells, B-cell-depleted T cells, or PBMCs. A freely available public database, intended as a resource for researchers studying the immune response to SARS-CoV-2, is where the repertoires were released. Nearly every sample came with metadata listing a de-identified subject ID, COVID-19 status, age in years and sex. Where available, HLA class I and class II types were taken from metadata supplied by the sample provider and were not determined by assay-based typing. Broader findings and caveats from the paper: The amount of clinical and demographic metadata varied by source and participant and was provided uncurated.

TCRbeta CDR3 regions were amplified from genomic DNA using the immunoSEQ Assay, a bias-controlled multiplex PCR. The paper's data handling went like this. The number of nucleated cells in each sample was estimated from the amplification of reference gene primers within the assay. To quantify the absolute abundance of each unique TCRbeta CDR3 rearrangement, sequence reads were collapsed and filtered. For each sample, productive Simpson clonality was calculated as the square root of Simpson's diversity index across productive rearrangements. TCRdb carries this immuneACCESS record with in-frame sequences only. Its versions omit some clonotypes, under half of them owing to an unresolved V gene in the studies checked, with the rest unexplained. V, J and clone size reflect that table, while D and trimming were determined from the DNA. A total of about 140,000 clones appear in this sample, around nine tenths of them only once. The top ten constitute more than 3.5% of the sample.

Trimming at the junction amounts to 6 bases on V and 9 bases on J, and the germline ends lie 21 bases apart. The germline V gene encodes CDR1 MDHEN and CDR2 SYDVKM. The CDR3 goes from the cysteine to the phenylalanine over 15 residues. The sequence is cut down to CDR3 DNA, 45 bases in frame from base 1. Whole blood was collected in K2EDTA tubes by collaborating institutions according to the institutions' own protocols. For TCRbeta analysis, collaborators shipped samples as frozen whole blood, isolated PBMCs, or DNA extracted from either of those sample types. The source of this sequence is a woman aged 40 to 55 with acute or convalescent COVID-19. The V and J genes are TRBV28 and TRBJ2-1; a weak D assignment points to TRBD2 (6 bases agree). Material: peripheral blood. The nucleotide sequence is TGTGCCAGCAGATCCATAAAGGGGAGGCGCCCTGAGCAGTTCTTC. This sequence encodes CASRSIKGRRPEQFF.